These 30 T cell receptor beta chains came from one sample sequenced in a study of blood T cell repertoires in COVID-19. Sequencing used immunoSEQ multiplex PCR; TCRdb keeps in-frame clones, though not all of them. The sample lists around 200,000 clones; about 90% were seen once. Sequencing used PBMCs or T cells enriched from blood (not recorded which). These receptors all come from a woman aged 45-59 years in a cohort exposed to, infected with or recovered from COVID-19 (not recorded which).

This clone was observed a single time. The CDR3 nucleotides are TGTGCCTGGAGTACTCTAGCGGGGGGCAATGAGCAGTTCTTC. Protein: CAWSTLAGGNEQFF. The chain employs TRBV30 and TRBJ2-1; 11 bases align to TRBD2. This CDR3 comprises 14 residues. Germline assignment: CDR1 GTSNPN and CDR2 SVGIG (reference sequence). Unmatched junction bases numbered 3, after V lost 2 bases and J lost 6 bases. Drawing the rest from reference TRBV30 and TRBJ2-1, the complete variable domain is SQTIHQWPATLVQPVGSPLSLECTVEGTSNPNLYWYRQAAGRGLQLLFYSVGIGQISSEVPQNLSASRPQDRQFILSSKKLLLSDSGFYLCAWSTLAGGNEQFFGPGTRLTVL.

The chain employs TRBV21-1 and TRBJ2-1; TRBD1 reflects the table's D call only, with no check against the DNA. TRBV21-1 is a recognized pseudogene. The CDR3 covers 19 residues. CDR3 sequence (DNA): TGTGCCAGCAGCAAAAGGGACAGACATACCTTTCTGTCACACAATGAGCAGTTCTTC. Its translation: CASSKRDRHTFLSHNEQFF.

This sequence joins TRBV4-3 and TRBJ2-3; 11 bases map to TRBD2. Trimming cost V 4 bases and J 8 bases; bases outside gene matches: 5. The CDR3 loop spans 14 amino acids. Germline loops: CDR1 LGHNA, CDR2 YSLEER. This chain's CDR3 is CASSPEGLAVTQYF. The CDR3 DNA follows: TGCGCCAGCAGCCCCGAGGGACTAGCGGTTACGCAGTATTTT.

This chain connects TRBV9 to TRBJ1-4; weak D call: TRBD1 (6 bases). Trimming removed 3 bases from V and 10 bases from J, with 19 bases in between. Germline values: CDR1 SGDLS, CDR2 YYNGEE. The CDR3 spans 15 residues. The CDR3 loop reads CASSEGGTRARKLFF. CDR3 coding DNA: TGTGCCAGCAGCGAGGGGGGGACAAGGGCGCGAAAACTGTTTTTT.

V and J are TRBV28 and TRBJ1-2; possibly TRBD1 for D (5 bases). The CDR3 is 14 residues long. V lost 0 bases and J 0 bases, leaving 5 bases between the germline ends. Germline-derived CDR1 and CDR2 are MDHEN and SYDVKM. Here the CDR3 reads CASSLWTANYGYTF. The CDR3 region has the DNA TGTGCCAGCAGTTTATGGACAGCTAACTATGGCTACACCTTC.

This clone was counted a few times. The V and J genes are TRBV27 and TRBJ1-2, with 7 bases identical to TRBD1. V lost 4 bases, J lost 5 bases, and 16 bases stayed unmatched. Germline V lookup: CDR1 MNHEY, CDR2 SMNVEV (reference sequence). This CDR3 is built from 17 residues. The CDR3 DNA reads TGTGCCAGCAGTTCCATCGGACAGGACCTAGGGCCGTATGGCTACACCTTC. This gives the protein CASSSIGQDLGPYGYTF.

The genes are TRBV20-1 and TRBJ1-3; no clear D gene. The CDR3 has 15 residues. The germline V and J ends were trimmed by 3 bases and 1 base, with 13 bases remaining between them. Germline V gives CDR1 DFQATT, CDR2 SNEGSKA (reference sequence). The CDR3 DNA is TGCAGTGCTAGTTTTGGCGGATGGTCTGGAAACACCATATATTTT. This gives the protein CSASFGGWSGNTIYF.

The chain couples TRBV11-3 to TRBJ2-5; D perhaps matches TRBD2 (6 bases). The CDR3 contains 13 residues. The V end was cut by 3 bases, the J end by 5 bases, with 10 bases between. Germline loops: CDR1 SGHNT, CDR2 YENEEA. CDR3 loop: CASSFGGVETQYF. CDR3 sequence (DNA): TGTGCCAGCAGCTTTGGCGGGGTCGAGACCCAGTACTTC.

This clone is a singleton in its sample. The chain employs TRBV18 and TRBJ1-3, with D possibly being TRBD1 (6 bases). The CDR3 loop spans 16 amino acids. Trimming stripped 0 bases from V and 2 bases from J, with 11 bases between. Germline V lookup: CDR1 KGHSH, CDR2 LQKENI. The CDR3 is CASSPPLAGAGNTIYF. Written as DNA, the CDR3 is TGTGCCAGCTCACCACCTCTCGCAGGGGCTGGAAACACCATATATTTT.

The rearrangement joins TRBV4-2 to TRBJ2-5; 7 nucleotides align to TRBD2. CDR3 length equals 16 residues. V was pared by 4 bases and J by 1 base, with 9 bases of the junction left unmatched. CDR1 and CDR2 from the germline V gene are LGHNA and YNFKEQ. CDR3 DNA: TGTGCCAGCAGCCTTACCTTTACGGGGGGCCAAGAGACCCAGTACTTC. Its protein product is CASSLTFTGGQETQYF.

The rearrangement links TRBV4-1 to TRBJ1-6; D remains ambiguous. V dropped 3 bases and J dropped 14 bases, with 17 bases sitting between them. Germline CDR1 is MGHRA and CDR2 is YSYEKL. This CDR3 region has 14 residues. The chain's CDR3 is CASSHSRTDEALHF. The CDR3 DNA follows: TGCGCCAGCAGCCACAGCCGGACTGACGAGGCCCTCCACTTT.

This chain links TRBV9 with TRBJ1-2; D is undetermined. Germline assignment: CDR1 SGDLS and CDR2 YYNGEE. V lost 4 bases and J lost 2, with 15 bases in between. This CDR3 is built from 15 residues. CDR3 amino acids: CASSLSRTVNYGYTF. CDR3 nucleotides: TGTGCCAGCAGCCTATCAAGGACTGTAAACTATGGCTACACCTTC.

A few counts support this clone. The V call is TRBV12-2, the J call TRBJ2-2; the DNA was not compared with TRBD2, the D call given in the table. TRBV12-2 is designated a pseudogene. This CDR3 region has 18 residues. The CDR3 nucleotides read TGTGCAAGTCGCTTGTTAAGAACGCGGCCAGCGAACACCGGGGAGCTGTTTTTT. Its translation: CASRLLRTRPANTGELFF.

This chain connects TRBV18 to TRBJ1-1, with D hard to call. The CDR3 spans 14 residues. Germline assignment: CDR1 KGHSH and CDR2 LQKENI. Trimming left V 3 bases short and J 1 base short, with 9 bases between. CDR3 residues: CASSPGLGNTEAFF. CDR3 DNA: TGTGCCAGCTCACCCGGGTTGGGGAACACTGAAGCTTTCTTT.

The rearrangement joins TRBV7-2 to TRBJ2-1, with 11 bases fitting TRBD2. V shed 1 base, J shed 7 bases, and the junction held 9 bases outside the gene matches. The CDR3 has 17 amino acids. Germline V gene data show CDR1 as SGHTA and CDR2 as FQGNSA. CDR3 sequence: CASSLGGVAGGQNEQFF. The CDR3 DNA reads TGTGCCAGCAGCTTAGGAGGAGTAGCGGGGGGGCAGAATGAGCAGTTCTTC. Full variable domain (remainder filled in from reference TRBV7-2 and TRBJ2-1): GAGVSQSPSNKVTEKGKDVELRCDPISGHTALYWYRQSLGQGLEFLIYFQGNSAPDKSGLPSDRFSAERTGGSVSTLTIQRTQQEDSAVYLCASSLGGVAGGQNEQFFGPGTRLTVL.

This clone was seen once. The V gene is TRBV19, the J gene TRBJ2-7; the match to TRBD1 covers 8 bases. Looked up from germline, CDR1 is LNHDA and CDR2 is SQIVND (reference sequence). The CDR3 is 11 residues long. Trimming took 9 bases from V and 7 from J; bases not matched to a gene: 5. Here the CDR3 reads CASQDRGEQYF. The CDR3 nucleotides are TGTGCCAGCCAAGACAGGGGAGAGCAGTACTTC. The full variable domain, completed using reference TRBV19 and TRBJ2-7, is DGGITQSPKYLFRKEGQNVTLSCEQNLNHDAMYWYRQDPGQGLRLIYYSQIVNDFQKGDIAEGYSVSREKKESFPLTVTSAQKNPTAFYLCASQDRGEQYFGPGTRLTVT.

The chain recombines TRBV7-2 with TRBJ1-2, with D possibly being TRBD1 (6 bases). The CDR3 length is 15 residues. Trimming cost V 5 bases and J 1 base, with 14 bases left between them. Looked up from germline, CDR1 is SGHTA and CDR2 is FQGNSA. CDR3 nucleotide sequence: TGTGCCAGCAGCCTACTTCGGACAGTTAACTATGGCTACACCTTC. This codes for CASSLLRTVNYGYTF.

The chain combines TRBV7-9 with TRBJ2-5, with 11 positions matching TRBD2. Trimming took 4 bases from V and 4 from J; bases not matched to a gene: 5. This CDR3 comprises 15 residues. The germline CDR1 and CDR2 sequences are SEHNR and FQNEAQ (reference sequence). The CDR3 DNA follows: TGTGCCAGCAGCTATAGCGGGGGGGCCGGAGAGACCCAGTACTTC. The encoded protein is CASSYSGGAGETQYF.

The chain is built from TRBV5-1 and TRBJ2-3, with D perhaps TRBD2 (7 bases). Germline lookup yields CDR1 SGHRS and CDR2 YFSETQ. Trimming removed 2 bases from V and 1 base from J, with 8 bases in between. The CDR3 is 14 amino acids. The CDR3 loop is CASSLGGGTDTQYF. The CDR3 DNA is TGCGCCAGCAGCTTAGGGGGGGGCACAGATACGCAGTATTTT.

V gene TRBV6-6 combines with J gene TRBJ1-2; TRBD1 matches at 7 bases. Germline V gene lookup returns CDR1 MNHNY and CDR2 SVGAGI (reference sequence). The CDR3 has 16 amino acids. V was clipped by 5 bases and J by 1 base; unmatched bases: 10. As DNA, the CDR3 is TGTGCCAGCAGTCGACCACCGGGACAGAGTAACTATGGCTACACCTTC. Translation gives CASSRPPGQSNYGYTF.

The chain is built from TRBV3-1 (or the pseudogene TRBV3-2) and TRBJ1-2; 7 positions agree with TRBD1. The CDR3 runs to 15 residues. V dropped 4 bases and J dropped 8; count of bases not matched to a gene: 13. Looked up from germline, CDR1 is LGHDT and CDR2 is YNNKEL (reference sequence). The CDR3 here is CASSLAPTGKGGYTF. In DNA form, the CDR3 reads TGTGCCAGCAGCCTAGCGCCGACAGGGAAGGGCGGCTACACCTTC.

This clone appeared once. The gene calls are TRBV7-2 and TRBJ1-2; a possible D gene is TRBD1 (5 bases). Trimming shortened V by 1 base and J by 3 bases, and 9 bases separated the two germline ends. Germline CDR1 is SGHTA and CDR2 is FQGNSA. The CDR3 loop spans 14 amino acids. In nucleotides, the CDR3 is TGTGCCAGCAGCTTAGGACCGGGGGACTATGGCTACACCTTC. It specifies CASSLGPGDYGYTF.

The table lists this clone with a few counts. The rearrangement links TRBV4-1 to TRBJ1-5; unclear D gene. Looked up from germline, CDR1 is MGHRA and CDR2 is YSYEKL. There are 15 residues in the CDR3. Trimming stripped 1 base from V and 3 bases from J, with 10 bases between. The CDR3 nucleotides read TGCGCCAGCAGCCAAGTAACCGGGTACAATCAGCCCCAGCATTTT. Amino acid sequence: CASSQVTGYNQPQHF.

CDR3 amino acids: CASIPSSGQVYNEQFF. As DNA, the CDR3 is TGTGCCAGCATCCCTTCGTCGGGACAAGTCTACAATGAGCAGTTCTTC. J is TRBJ2-1 and V is TRBV28; perhaps TRBD1 as D (6 bases). Germline V CDR1 and CDR2: MDHEN, SYDVKM. V was shortened by 7 bases and J by 3 bases, with 19 bases between the two germline ends. This CDR3 has 16 residues.

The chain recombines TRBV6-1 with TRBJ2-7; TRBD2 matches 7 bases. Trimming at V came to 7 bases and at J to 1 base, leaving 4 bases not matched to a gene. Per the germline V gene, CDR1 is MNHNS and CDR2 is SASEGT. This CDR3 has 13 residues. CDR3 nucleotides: TGTGCCAGCACAACGGGGGGATCCTACGAGCAGTACTTC. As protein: CASTTGGSYEQYF.

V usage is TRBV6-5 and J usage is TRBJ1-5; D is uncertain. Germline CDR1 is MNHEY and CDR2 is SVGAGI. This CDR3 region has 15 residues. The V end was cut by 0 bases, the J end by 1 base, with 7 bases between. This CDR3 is CASSYSGGSNQPQHF. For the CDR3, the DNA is TGTGCCAGCAGTTACTCTGGTGGCAGCAATCAGCCCCAGCATTTT.

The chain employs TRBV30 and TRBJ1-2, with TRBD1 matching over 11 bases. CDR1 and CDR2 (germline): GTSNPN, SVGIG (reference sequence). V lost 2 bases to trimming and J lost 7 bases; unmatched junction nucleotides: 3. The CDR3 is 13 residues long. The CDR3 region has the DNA TGTGCCTGGAGTCGGGACAGGGGGAGTGGCTACACCTTC. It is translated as CAWSRDRGSGYTF.

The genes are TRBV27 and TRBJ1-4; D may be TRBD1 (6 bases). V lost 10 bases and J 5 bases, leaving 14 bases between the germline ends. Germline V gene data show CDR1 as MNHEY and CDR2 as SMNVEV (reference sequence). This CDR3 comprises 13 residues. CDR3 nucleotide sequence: TGTGCCACCGGTAGGCAGGGGAATGAAAAACTGTTTTTT. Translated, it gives CATGRQGNEKLFF.

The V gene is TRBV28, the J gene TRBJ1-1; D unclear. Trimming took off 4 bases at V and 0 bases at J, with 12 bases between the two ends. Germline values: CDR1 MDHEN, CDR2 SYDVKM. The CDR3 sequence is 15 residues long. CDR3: CASSSPRKMNTEAFF. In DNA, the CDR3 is TGTGCCAGCAGTTCCCCGCGGAAAATGAACACTGAAGCTTTCTTT. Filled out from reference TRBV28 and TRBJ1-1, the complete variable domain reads DVKVTQSSRYLVKRTGEKVFLECVQDMDHENMFWYRQDPGLGLRLIYFSYDVKMKEKGDIPEGYSVSREKKERFSLILESASTNQTSMYLCASSSPRKMNTEAFFGQGTRLTVV.

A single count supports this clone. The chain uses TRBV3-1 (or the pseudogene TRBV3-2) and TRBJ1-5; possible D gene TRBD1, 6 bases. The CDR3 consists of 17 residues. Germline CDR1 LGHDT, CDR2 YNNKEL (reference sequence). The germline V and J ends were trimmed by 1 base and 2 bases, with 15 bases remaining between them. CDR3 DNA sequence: TGTGCCAGCAGCCAAGGGGGACACCTAGTTGGCAATCAGCCCCAGCATTTT. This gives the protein CASSQGGHLVGNQPQHF.